These 5 T cell receptor beta chains were sequenced from one sample in a study of T cells in Graves' hyperthyroidism and ophthalmopathy (dated by TCRdb to the late 2010s). The library was generated by multiplex PCR. Sequencing relied on an Illumina HiSeq 2000. The TCR beta CDR3 regions were amplified from the RNA transcripts. For the first round of RT-PCR on the TCR CDR3, the HTBI primer set was used together with the Qiagen OneStep RT-PCR kit. Clones were called with MiXCR by TCRdb after fastp trimmed the public reads at Q25, and only in-frame beta chains were retained. CDR3 protein duplicates are merged, each entry listing the most common genes and DNA. The sample table shows around 450,000 distinct CDR3 sequences, and approximately 15% are seen once. The top ten constitute 5% to 6% of the sample. Sample: blood. Receptors were obtained from a woman younger than 30 with Graves' hyperthyroidism.

V is TRBV12-3 or TRBV12-4 and J is TRBJ2-1; 8 nucleotides match TRBD2. The CDR3 consists of 16 residues. V trimming: 5 bases; J trimming: 9 bases; junction bases outside the gene matches: 15. The CDR3 sequence: CASSGAGLAARGEQFF. CDR3 DNA: TGTGCCAGCAGTGGTGCAGGACTAGCCGCTCGGGGTGAGCAGTTCTTC.

This clonotype was observed many times. V is TRBV11-1 and J is TRBJ2-7, with 7 bases lining up with TRBD1. J lost 2 bases, V lost 3 bases, and 4 bases had no gene match. The germline V gene encodes CDR1 SGHAT and CDR2 FQDESV (reference sequence). CDR3 length: 14 amino acids. CDR3 residues: CASSLQGVTYEQYF. The CDR3, as DNA: TGTGCCAGCAGCTTGCAGGGGGTTACCTACGAGCAGTACTTC.

This clonotype appeared many times. The rearrangement joins TRBV28 to TRBJ2-5; D gene unclear. V was clipped by 5 bases and J by 0 bases, with 13 bases between them. Germline CDR1 reads MDHEN; CDR2 reads SYDVKM. This CDR3 spans 15 amino acids. Here the CDR3 reads CASSPIERDQETQYF. The CDR3 DNA is TGTGCCAGCAGTCCCATCGAACGGGACCAAGAGACCCAGTACTTC.

This clonotype appeared a few times. The chain combines TRBV3-1 with TRBJ1-5, with TRBD1 matching over 7 bases. Germline V gives CDR1 LGHDT, CDR2 YNNKEL (reference sequence). The CDR3 contains 16 residues. V shed 0 bases, J shed 7 bases, and the junction held 9 bases outside the gene matches. In nucleotides, the CDR3 is TGTGCCAGCAGCCAAGAGGGCAGGGGGTGGTCACAGCCCCAGCATTTT. This encodes CASSQEGRGWSQPQHF.

This clonotype was seen only a few times. The gene calls are TRBV10-3 and TRBJ2-2, with unresolved D. There are 13 residues in the CDR3. Germline V gives CDR1 ENHRY, CDR2 SYGVKD. The V and J ends lost 11 bases and 6 bases respectively, with 16 bases between them. The CDR3 here is CAVGPAEPGELFF. The CDR3 DNA reads TGTGCCGTAGGACCGGCCGAGCCCGGGGAGCTGTTTTTT.